The next 22 T cell receptor beta chains were all read from a single sample in a study of blood T cell repertoires in COVID-19 (dated by TCRdb to the early 2020s). Receptor amplification or capture employed the immunoSEQ multiplex PCR assay. In TCRdb, the immuneACCESS table is reduced to in-frame sequences with V and J assigned. These tables do not hold every clone; where another copy was compared, an unresolved V gene accounts for under half, and the others remain unexplained. A total of some 320,000 clones appear in this sample, 87% of them only once. Clones ranked in the top ten supply roughly 5% of the sample. Sequenced input: PBMCs or T cells enriched from blood (not recorded which). The receptors shown here come from a woman in her thirties who had recovered from COVID-19.

This clone was detected only a few times. The gene calls are TRBV5-1 and TRBJ2-3; D call uncertain. With 4 bases removed from V and 0 bases from J, the gap between germline ends came to 9 bases. CDR1 and CDR2 (germline): SGHRS, YFSETQ. The CDR3 totals 14 residues. The chain's CDR3 is CASSPTASTDTQYF. DNA for the CDR3: TGCGCCAGCAGCCCCACAGCTAGCACAGATACGCAGTATTTT.

The chain uses TRBV7-2 and TRBJ2-5; no clear D gene. V was pared by 1 base and J by 4 bases, with 10 bases between. The length of the CDR3 is 14 residues. Germline CDR1 and CDR2: SGHTA and FQGNSA. The CDR3 reads CASSLGTFSETQYF. Here the CDR3 DNA reads TGTGCCAGCAGCTTAGGAACATTCTCAGAGACCCAGTACTTC.

The chain employs TRBV30 and TRBJ1-2; 8 nucleotides line up with TRBD1. The CDR3 has 13 amino acids. Germline V CDR1 and CDR2: GTSNPN, SVGIG (reference sequence). Trimming took 8 bases from V and 5 from J; bases not matched to a gene: 10. The CDR3 protein is CAGNSGGAYGYTF. The CDR3 region has the DNA TGTGCCGGGAACTCAGGGGGCGCGTATGGCTACACCTTC.

The chain couples TRBV5-4 to TRBJ2-7; the D gene is possibly TRBD2 (5 bases). Germline V gene sequence: CDR1 SGHNT, CDR2 YYREEE (reference sequence). V dropped 3 bases and J dropped 3 bases, with 13 bases sitting between them. The CDR3 spans 14 residues. The CDR3 loop is CASSSWGVSYEQYF. CDR3 bases: TGTGCCAGCAGCTCCTGGGGAGTTAGCTACGAGCAGTACTTC.

The J gene is TRBJ1-2, the V gene TRBV6-1; no definite D call. This CDR3 is 15 amino acids long. Looked up from germline, CDR1 is MNHNS and CDR2 is SASEGT. Trimming shortened V by 1 base and J by 7 bases, and 16 bases separated the two germline ends. CDR3 residues: CASSEVLFIVAGYTF. The CDR3 DNA follows: TGTGCCAGCAGTGAAGTCCTGTTCATTGTAGCTGGCTACACCTTC.

The DNA for the CDR3 is TGTGCCAGCTCACCAGCGCTATCGGCTAATGAAAAACTGTTTTTT. Translated: CASSPALSANEKLFF. The rearrangement uses TRBV18 and TRBJ1-4; unclear D gene. The germline V gene encodes CDR1 KGHSH and CDR2 LQKENI. V shed 2 bases and J shed 3 bases, with 10 bases lying between them. The CDR3 sequence is 15 residues long.

The chain combines TRBV25-1 with TRBJ1-1; D is uncertain. The CDR3 sequence is 13 residues long. CDR1 is MGHDK and CDR2 is SYGVNS in the germline V gene. The V end lost 6 bases, the J end lost 4 bases, and 12 bases lay between the germline ends. Here the CDR3 DNA reads TGTGCCAGCAGAGGAGGGTACGGCACTGAAGCTTTCTTT. Translating it yields CASRGGYGTEAFF. Full variable domain (missing parts from reference TRBV25-1 and TRBJ1-1): EADIYQTPRYLVIGTGKKITLECSQTMGHDKMYWYQQDPGMELHLIHYSYGVNSTEKGDLSSESTVSRIRTEHFPLTLESARPSHTSQYLCASRGGYGTEAFFGQGTRLTVV.

The chain employs TRBV28 and TRBJ2-2; 9 bases line up with TRBD2. The CDR3 is 15 residues long. The V gene's germline CDR1 is MDHEN and CDR2 SYDVKM. V was pared by 8 bases and J by 3 bases, with 7 bases of the junction left unmatched. The CDR3 DNA reads as TGTGCCAGCCACGGCGGGGGGGTGGACACCGGGGAGCTGTTTTTT. It encodes CASHGGGVDTGELFF.

The genes are TRBV4-3 and TRBJ2-3; the D is unclear. There are 15 residues in the CDR3. The V end lost 0 bases, the J end lost 2 bases, and 9 bases lay between the germline ends. Germline V gene data show CDR1 as LGHNA and CDR2 as YSLEER. This chain's CDR3 is CASSQDAAHTDTQYF. The CDR3 DNA reads TGCGCCAGCAGCCAAGATGCGGCGCACACAGATACGCAGTATTTT.

The chain carries TRBV5-1 and TRBJ1-1; D is ambiguous. Germline lookup yields CDR1 SGHRS and CDR2 YFSETQ. The CDR3 runs to 16 residues. V dropped 2 bases and J dropped 0 bases, with 14 bases sitting between them. The CDR3, as DNA: TGCGCCAGCAGCTTAGCCGAGGACGGGATGAACACTGAAGCTTTCTTT. The encoded protein is CASSLAEDGMNTEAFF. The full variable domain, its missing parts supplied by reference TRBV5-1 and TRBJ1-1, is KAGVTQTPRYLIKTRGQQVTLSCSPISGHRSVSWYQQTPGQGLQFLFEYFSETQRNKGNFPGRFSGRQFSNSRSEMNVSTLELGDSALYLCASSLAEDGMNTEAFFGQGTRLTVV.

The V call is TRBV9, the J call TRBJ2-2; 8 nucleotides agree with TRBD2. From germline, CDR1 is SGDLS and CDR2 YYNGEE. The CDR3 contains 16 residues. V trimming: 4 bases; J trimming: 1 base; junction bases outside the gene matches: 6. This CDR3 reads CASSPREGQNTGELFF. Written as DNA, the CDR3 is TGTGCCAGCAGCCCCCGGGAGGGCCAGAACACCGGGGAGCTGTTTTTT.

J is TRBJ2-1 and V is TRBV7-8; the match to TRBD1 covers 12 bases. The germline V gene has CDR1 SGHVS and CDR2 FQNEAQ. The V and J ends lost 5 bases and 8 bases, in that order; junction bases with no gene match: 7. The CDR3 covers 15 residues. CDR3 protein: CASSTRGQGAYEQFF. DNA of the CDR3: TGTGCCAGCAGCACGCGGGGACAGGGGGCGTATGAGCAGTTCTTC.

The chain carries TRBV18 and TRBJ2-2; TRBD1 agrees at 9 bases. There are 15 residues in the CDR3. The V gene end was trimmed by 0 bases and the J gene end by 5 bases; junction bases not matched to a gene: 1. Germline CDR1 KGHSH, CDR2 LQKENI. The CDR3, as DNA: TGTGCCAGCTCACCACCGGGACAGGGAACCGGGGAGCTGTTTTTT. Protein: CASSPPGQGTGELFF.

The chain employs TRBV5-1 and TRBJ1-1; D gene ambiguous. CDR1 and CDR2 from the germline V gene are SGHRS and YFSETQ. The CDR3 loop spans 14 amino acids. Deletions cut 0 bases from V and 7 bases from J, with 13 bases between. The CDR3 nucleotides read TGCGCCAGCAGCTTGGCAAGTTCCTCGGGTGAAGCTTTCTTT. It encodes CASSLASSSGEAFF.

The genes are TRBV10-3 and TRBJ2-3, with a possible D match to TRBD2 (7 bases). The CDR3 has 14 residues. Deletions cut 8 bases from V and 1 base from J, with 13 bases between. Per the germline V gene, CDR1 is ENHRY and CDR2 is SYGVKD. Here the CDR3 DNA reads TGTGCCATCGGGGGGGAGGGGGGCACAGATACGCAGTATTTT. Its protein product is CAIGGEGGTDTQYF.

This chain links TRBV19 with TRBJ2-7, with D possibly matching TRBD1 (7 bases). Germline V gives CDR1 LNHDA, CDR2 SQIVND (reference sequence). CDR3 length equals 16 residues. Trimming cost V 3 bases and J 5 bases, with 20 bases left between them. DNA of the CDR3: TGTGCCAGTAGTATTTATTGGCAGGGGGGCCTCGACGAGCAGTACTTC. It encodes CASSIYWQGGLDEQYF.

The chain is built from TRBV30 and TRBJ1-2, with a possible D match to TRBD1 (6 bases). CDR3 length equals 14 residues. CDR1 is GTSNPN, CDR2 SVGIG, per germline (reference sequence). V shed 1 base and J shed 8 bases, with 17 bases lying between them. The CDR3 reads CAWSAGAGLEGYTF. Here the CDR3 DNA reads TGTGCCTGGAGTGCAGGGGCCGGCTTAGAAGGCTACACCTTC. Supplemented by reference TRBV30 and TRBJ1-2, the full variable domain reads SQTIHQWPATLVQPVGSPLSLECTVEGTSNPNLYWYRQAAGRGLQLLFYSVGIGQISSEVPQNLSASRPQDRQFILSSKKLLLSDSGFYLCAWSAGAGLEGYTFGSGTRLTVV.

As regards this clone: Within the sample, other DNA sequences also encode this same CDR3. This chain joins TRBV5-1 and TRBJ1-5; D not certain. This CDR3 is built from 13 residues. The V gene lost 2 bases and the J gene lost 2 bases, with 5 bases spanning the gap. The germline V gene encodes CDR1 SGHRS and CDR2 YFSETQ. In DNA, the CDR3 is TGCGCCAGCAGCTTCGGAGGCAATCAGCCCCAGCATTTT. This gives the protein CASSFGGNQPQHF.

The chain has TRBV6-5 and TRBJ1-2, with a tentative D call TRBD1 (5 bases). The CDR3 contains 14 residues. Germline V gene sequence: CDR1 MNHEY, CDR2 SVGAGI. V shed 4 bases and J shed 8 bases, with 17 bases lying between them. This chain's CDR3 is CASSLDTSLGGYTF. The CDR3 nucleotides read TGTGCCAGCAGTTTGGACACCTCTCTGGGGGGCTACACCTTC.

CDR3 loop: CASSSFGGNYGYTF. CDR3 bases: TGTGCCAGCAGTTCCTTCGGAGGAAACTATGGCTACACCTTC. The chain couples TRBV27 to TRBJ1-2; D ambiguous. Germline loops: CDR1 MNHEY, CDR2 SMNVEV (reference sequence). The CDR3 spans 14 residues. Trimming cost V 4 bases and J 2 bases, with 11 bases left between them.

The chain links TRBV16 to TRBJ2-1; 14 nucleotides match TRBD2. The CDR3 is 18 residues long. Per germline, CDR1 KGHSY and CDR2 FQNENV. J gave up 0 bases and V 4 bases, and 5 bases lay outside the gene matches. The CDR3 is CASSLGTSGGYSYNEQFF. The CDR3 DNA reads as TGTGCCAGCAGCCTAGGGACTAGCGGGGGCTACTCCTACAATGAGCAGTTCTTC. The entire variable domain, with the rest obtained from reference TRBV16 and TRBJ2-1, is as follows: GEEVAQTPKHLVRGEGQKAKLYCAPIKGHSYVFWYQQVLKNEFKFLISFQNENVFDETGMPKERFSAKCLPNSPCSLEIQATKLEDSAVYFCASSLGTSGGYSYNEQFFGPGTRLTVL.

The chain uses TRBV7-2 and TRBJ1-3; D is uncertain. The V gene's germline CDR1 is SGHTA and CDR2 FQGNSA. The CDR3 is 16 residues long. Trimming removed 3 bases at V and 1 base at J, with 13 bases between. CDR3: CASSLEVRGSGNTIYF. CDR3 coding DNA: TGTGCCAGCAGCTTGGAAGTCAGAGGATCTGGAAACACCATATATTTT.